The 20 T cell receptor beta chains presented below share a single source sample, sequenced in a study of blood T cell repertoires in COVID-19. Profiling relied on immunoSEQ multiplex PCR, and the TCRdb table lists in-frame clones only, not all of them. The sample consists of about 170,000 clones, about 83% of them appearing once. Sequencing input: peripheral blood. The source of these receptors is a woman older than 75 with acute or convalescent COVID-19.

The genes are TRBV11-3 and TRBJ2-3; the match to TRBD2 covers 7 bases. Germline-derived CDR1 and CDR2 are SGHNT and YENEEA. The CDR3 is 15 amino acids. Unmatched junction bases numbered 5, after V lost 3 bases and J lost 2 bases. The CDR3 DNA sequence: TGTGCCAGCAGCTTGAGGGGACTACTCACAGATACGCAGTATTTT. This encodes CASSLRGLLTDTQYF.

The CDR3 reads CSPGTAAGLGEQYF. In DNA form, the CDR3 reads TGCAGCCCCGGGACAGCCGCTGGATTGGGCGAGCAGTACTTC. The rearrangement uses TRBV29-1 and TRBJ2-7, with TRBD1 matching 7 bases. Germline CDR1 SQVTM, CDR2 ANQGSEA. This CDR3 region has 14 residues. V was clipped by 8 bases and J by 6 bases; unmatched bases: 16.

This clone has just one count. This chain uses TRBV11-3 with TRBJ2-1, with D maybe TRBD2 (5 bases). The CDR3 runs to 13 residues. Germline loops: CDR1 SGHNT, CDR2 YENEEA. Trimming removed 4 bases at V and 8 bases at J, with 12 bases between. The CDR3 coding sequence is TGTGCCAGCAGCTCCAGATCTAGCTATGAGCAGTTCTTC. It is translated as CASSSRSSYEQFF.

The J gene is TRBJ2-5, the V gene TRBV7-3; D might be TRBD1 (6 bases). The V gene lost 8 bases and the J gene lost 4 bases, with 17 bases spanning the gap. The CDR3 contains 14 residues. Germline V CDR1 and CDR2: SGHTA, FQGTGA. The CDR3 nucleotides are TGTGCCAGCGAAGGCAGGGGTTGGACAGAGACCCAGTACTTC. It translates to CASEGRGWTETQYF.

This clone was observed a few times. This chain uses TRBV7-9 with TRBJ1-1, with a tentative D call TRBD1 (5 bases). The CDR3 totals 13 residues. The V and J ends lost 3 bases and 4 bases respectively, with 9 bases between them. CDR1 and CDR2 (germline): SEHNR, FQNEAQ (reference sequence). The DNA for the CDR3 is TGTGCCAGCAGCTTTCAGGGAAGCACTGAAGCTTTCTTT. As protein: CASSFQGSTEAFF. Using reference TRBV7-9 and TRBJ1-1 for the parts outside the CDR3, the full variable domain is DTGVSQNPRHKITKRGQNVTFRCDPISEHNRLYWYRQTLGQGPEFLTYFQNEAQLEKSRLLSDRFSAERPKGSFSTLEIQRTEQGDSAMYLCASSFQGSTEAFFGQGTRLTVV.

In this sample, this clone turned up once. The chain links TRBV4-3 to TRBJ1-4, with D maybe TRBD1 (6 bases). Germline-derived CDR1 and CDR2 are LGHNA and YSLEER. This CDR3 has 18 residues. The ends were cut back, 0 bases at V and 1 base at J, with 15 bases in the middle. Written as DNA, the CDR3 is TGCGCCAGCAGCCAAGATCCACCCAGGGGCGGAACTAATGAAAAACTGTTTTTT. Its translation is CASSQDPPRGGTNEKLFF.

V is TRBV29-1 and J is TRBJ1-1; D perhaps matches TRBD1 (6 bases). Germline loops: CDR1 SQVTM, CDR2 ANQGSEA. V lost 4 bases and J lost 11, with 14 bases in between. The CDR3 length is 11 residues. For the CDR3, the DNA is TGCAGCGTTGGGGAAAGGGGGGGCGCTTTCTTT. It codes for CSVGERGGAFF.

The chain links TRBV4-1 to TRBJ2-7; TRBD2 matches 7 bases. The CDR3 contains 17 residues. Germline assignment: CDR1 MGHRA and CDR2 YSYEKL. V lost 0 bases, J lost 3 bases, and 11 bases stayed unmatched. CDR3 protein: CASSQERVASGNYEQYF. CDR3 nucleotides: TGCGCCAGCAGCCAAGAAAGAGTGGCTAGCGGAAACTACGAGCAGTACTTC.

The chain is built from TRBV6-5 and TRBJ1-6; TRBD1 matches 9 bases. Germline V gene sequence: CDR1 MNHEY, CDR2 SVGAGI. The CDR3 extends over 15 amino acids. Trimming took 5 bases from V and 7 from J; bases not matched to a gene: 6. CDR3 loop: CASSSRTGENSPLHF. The CDR3, as DNA: TGTGCCAGCAGTAGCCGGACAGGGGAAAATTCACCCCTCCACTTT.

This clone was recorded a few times. This rearrangement joins TRBV30 to TRBJ1-5; 9 positions agree with TRBD1. V was pared by 4 bases and J by 0 bases, with 7 bases of the junction left unmatched. The CDR3 sequence is 16 residues long. Germline CDR1 and CDR2: GTSNPN and SVGIG (reference sequence). The DNA for the CDR3 is TGTGCCTGGAAAAGGGACAGGGTTTATAGCAATCAGCCCCAGCATTTT. Residues: CAWKRDRVYSNQPQHF.

V is TRBV9 and J is TRBJ2-7; D perhaps matches TRBD1 (6 bases). The CDR3 extends over 14 amino acids. The V and J ends lost 0 bases and 5 bases respectively, with 12 bases between them. CDR1 and CDR2 (germline): SGDLS, YYNGEE. The CDR3 is CASSVDQGIDEQYF. CDR3 coding DNA: TGTGCCAGCAGCGTAGACCAGGGGATCGACGAGCAGTACTTC.

The chain couples TRBV18 to TRBJ1-1, with 8 bases identical to TRBD1. The germline V gene encodes CDR1 KGHSH and CDR2 LQKENI. The junction had 6 bases not matched to a gene; V was cut back by 6 bases and J by 0 bases. The CDR3 has 15 residues. CDR3 sequence: CASSPGQGLNTEAFF. DNA for the CDR3: TGTGCCAGCTCTCCCGGACAGGGCCTGAACACTGAAGCTTTCTTT.

The rearrangement links TRBV27 to TRBJ2-1; 12 bases fit TRBD2. The length of the CDR3 is 15 residues. Losses at the gene ends were 3 bases for V and 8 bases for J; bases not matched to a gene: 5. Per the germline V gene, CDR1 is MNHEY and CDR2 is SMNVEV (reference sequence). The CDR3 loop is CASSFWTSGIDEQFF. CDR3 coding DNA: TGTGCCAGCAGTTTCTGGACTAGCGGGATCGATGAGCAGTTCTTC.

The chain uses TRBV6-6 and TRBJ2-2; no firm D call. Germline V gives CDR1 MNHNY, CDR2 SVGAGI (reference sequence). There are 13 residues in the CDR3. The germline V and J ends were trimmed by 5 bases and 2 bases, with 6 bases remaining between them. CDR3 sequence: CASSLANTGELFF. DNA of the CDR3: TGTGCCAGCAGTCTGGCAAACACCGGGGAGCTGTTTTTT.

Only one count was recorded for this clone. The V and J genes are TRBV19 and TRBJ1-5; D is possibly TRBD1 (5 bases). The germline V and J ends were trimmed by 4 bases and 7 bases, with 14 bases remaining between them. CDR3 length: 14 amino acids. CDR1 and CDR2 from the germline V gene are LNHDA and SQIVND (reference sequence). The CDR3 here is CASSNPDIRQPQHF. The CDR3 DNA follows: TGTGCCAGTAGTAACCCGGACATCCGGCAGCCCCAGCATTTT.

The V call is TRBV3-1 (or the pseudogene TRBV3-2), the J call TRBJ2-5; 9 nucleotides agree with TRBD1. Losses at the gene ends were 4 bases for V and 2 bases for J; bases not matched to a gene: 5. This CDR3 spans 15 amino acids. Germline lookup yields CDR1 LGHDT and CDR2 YNNKEL (reference sequence). CDR3 loop: CASSPWGQGQETQYF. In DNA, the CDR3 is TGTGCCAGCAGCCCGTGGGGACAGGGACAAGAGACCCAGTACTTC.

The gene calls are TRBV19 and TRBJ1-2; 7 nucleotides line up with TRBD1. This CDR3 is built from 15 residues. CDR1 is LNHDA, CDR2 SQIVND, per germline (reference sequence). V was pared by 3 bases and J by 0 bases, with 4 bases of the junction left unmatched. The CDR3 coding sequence is TGTGCCAGTAGTATCCGACAGGGATCTAACTATGGCTACACCTTC. Its translation is CASSIRQGSNYGYTF.

This rearrangement joins TRBV10-3 to TRBJ2-2, with TRBD1 identical over 10 bases. CDR3 size: 15 residues. Germline values: CDR1 ENHRY, CDR2 SYGVKD. V dropped 6 bases and J dropped 5; count of bases not matched to a gene: 6. CDR3 nucleotides: TGTGCCATCAGAGATATGGGACAGGGGACCGGGGAGCTGTTTTTT. Protein sequence: CAIRDMGQGTGELFF.

The chain has TRBV3-1 (or the pseudogene TRBV3-2) and TRBJ2-2, with 7 bases lining up with TRBD2. Trimming cost V 2 bases and J 2 bases; bases outside gene matches: 5. This CDR3 spans 16 amino acids. Germline CDR1 reads LGHDT; CDR2 reads YNNKEL (reference sequence). The CDR3 coding sequence is TGTGCCAGCAGCCAATATCTAGCGGTTAACACCGGGGAGCTGTTTTTT. It encodes CASSQYLAVNTGELFF.

The chain employs TRBV5-3 and TRBJ1-1, with 7 bases aligning to TRBD1. TRBV5-3 is given ORF status, its function remaining uncertain. The V segment lost 6 bases and the J segment 0 bases; nucleotides outside the gene matches: 11. This CDR3 comprises 16 residues. The CDR3 sequence is CARTDRSGQLNTEAFF. CDR3 DNA sequence: TGTGCCAGAACCGATCGGTCGGGACAGTTGAACACTGAAGCTTTCTTT.